The 16 T cell receptor beta chains given below trace back to one sample, sequenced in a study of T cell clonotyping in hematopoietic cell transplantation. Clones were read by immunoSEQ multiplex PCR, and TCRdb kept only the in-frame ones, dropping some. Of around 9,000 clones in the sample, about 75% were seen once. Sequenced material: peripheral blood mononuclear cells, taken 180 days after allogeneic stem cell transplant. The receptors were sampled from a female patient in her fifties or sixties who had an allogeneic stem cell transplant from a related donor, so the T cells may come from the graft donor. Some clones in this sample may be carry-over from other donors' samples.

V gene TRBV6-1 combines with J gene TRBJ2-7; TRBD2 agrees at 8 bases. Germline CDR1 reads MNHNS; CDR2 reads SASEGT. The CDR3 totals 14 residues. The V gene end was trimmed by 5 bases and the J gene end by 4 bases; junction bases not matched to a gene: 7. The CDR3 sequence: CASSPGRGAYEQYF. CDR3 coding DNA: TGTGCCAGCAGTCCCGGGAGGGGGGCGTACGAGCAGTACTTC.

CDR3 in DNA: TGTGCCAGCAGCCGGGACAGGGAGTACGAGCAGTACTTC. The encoded protein is CASSRDREYEQYF. The rearrangement joins TRBV7-9 to TRBJ2-7; 9 bases map to TRBD1. CDR3 length equals 13 residues. Germline loops: CDR1 SEHNR, CDR2 FQNEAQ (reference sequence). Unmatched junction bases numbered 3, after V lost 5 bases and J lost 4 bases.

In its sample, this clone was seen a few times. In DNA, the CDR3 is TGTGCCAGCTCACCAAGGACAGCTTCTGGCTACACCTTC. Translating gives CASSPRTASGYTF. The rearrangement joins TRBV18 to TRBJ1-2; tentative D call: TRBD1 (6 bases). This CDR3 is 13 amino acids long. The germline gives CDR1 KGHSH, CDR2 LQKENI. Trimming stripped 2 bases from V and 7 bases from J, with 11 bases between. The full variable domain, its missing parts supplied by reference TRBV18 and TRBJ1-2, is NAGVMQNPRHLVRRRGQEARLRCSPMKGHSHVYWYRQLPEEGLKFMVYLQKENIIDESGMPKERFSAEFPKEGPSILRIQQVVRGDSAAYFCASSPRTASGYTFGSGTRLTVV.

V and J are TRBV10-3 and TRBJ1-4; D is unresolved. The CDR3 runs to 13 residues. The V gene lost 0 bases and the J gene lost 5 bases, with 4 bases spanning the gap. Germline V gene data show CDR1 as ENHRY and CDR2 as SYGVKD. CDR3 nucleotide sequence: TGTGCCATCAGTGAGTCCGAGAATGAAAAACTGTTTTTT. Translation: CAISESENEKLFF.

The chain combines TRBV19 with TRBJ1-5; 8 nucleotides align to TRBD1. Losses at the gene ends were 6 bases for V and 2 bases for J; bases not matched to a gene: 3. In germline, CDR1 is LNHDA, CDR2 SQIVND (reference sequence). This CDR3 is built from 14 residues. CDR3 sequence reads: CASRQGDGNQPQHF. Written as DNA, the CDR3 is TGTGCCAGTAGACAGGGGGATGGCAATCAGCCCCAGCATTTT.

The V and J genes are TRBV7-9 and TRBJ1-2, with a weak D call TRBD1 (6 bases). The CDR3 runs 13 residues. The germline CDR1 and CDR2 sequences are SEHNR and FQNEAQ (reference sequence). Trimming took off 5 bases at V and 3 bases at J, with 10 bases between the two ends. The CDR3 sequence is CASSPQGDYGYTF. CDR3 coding DNA: TGTGCCAGCAGCCCACAGGGCGACTATGGCTACACCTTC.

The V and J genes are TRBV28 and TRBJ1-5; D may be TRBD1 (5 bases). The CDR3 sequence is 13 residues long. V dropped 8 bases and J dropped 4 bases, with 12 bases sitting between them. Germline V lookup: CDR1 MDHEN, CDR2 SYDVKM. CDR3 coding DNA: TGTGCCAGCGACCTCACAGGTAATCAGCCCCAGCATTTT. Translation: CASDLTGNQPQHF.

This chain links TRBV5-1 with TRBJ1-5; D is unresolved. The CDR3 has 14 residues. The V gene's germline CDR1 is SGHRS and CDR2 YFSETQ. V was cut by 0 bases and J by 3 bases, with 7 bases left in between. The CDR3, as DNA: TGCGCCAGCAGCTTGGACAGCCTCAATCAGCCCCAGCATTTT. This translates into CASSLDSLNQPQHF.

V usage is TRBV30 and J usage is TRBJ1-1; D is uncertain. There are 15 residues in the CDR3. Trimming stripped 7 bases from V and 0 bases from J, with 18 bases between. Germline V gene lookup returns CDR1 GTSNPN and CDR2 SVGIG (reference sequence). CDR3: CASSSLDTMNTEAFF. CDR3 DNA sequence: TGTGCCTCCTCCTCACTCGACACCATGAACACTGAAGCTTTCTTT.

This chain links TRBV25-1 with TRBJ2-1; D remains unclear. V was pared by 0 bases and J by 8 bases, with 14 bases between. The germline gives CDR1 MGHDK, CDR2 SYGVNS. The CDR3 is 15 residues long. The DNA of the CDR3 is TGTGCCAGCAGTGAATACTCTATAATGGGCGATGAGCAGTTCTTC. The encoded protein is CASSEYSIMGDEQFF.

This rearrangement joins TRBV9 to TRBJ1-6, with D perhaps TRBD1 (5 bases). V lost 1 base and J lost 10, with 18 bases in between. Germline V gene data show CDR1 as SGDLS and CDR2 as YYNGEE. The CDR3 length is 16 residues. CDR3 nucleotide sequence: TGTGCCAGCAGCGTATCCGGCGGGCAGGGTCGCTCACCCCTCCACTTT. Its protein product is CASSVSGGQGRSPLHF.

The rearrangement joins TRBV6-1 to TRBJ2-3, with TRBD2 matching 12 bases. The CDR3 extends over 16 amino acids. V gave up 3 bases and J gave up 4 bases; unmatched junction bases: 5. Germline V CDR1 and CDR2: MNHNS, SASEGT. Here the CDR3 DNA reads TGTGCCAGCAGTGAGACTAGCGGGGGAGGCGCAGATACGCAGTATTTT. It yields the protein CASSETSGGGADTQYF.

This chain connects TRBV5-4 to TRBJ2-7, with D unresolved. In germline, CDR1 is SGHNT, CDR2 YYREEE (reference sequence). The CDR3 runs 15 residues. V shed 0 bases and J shed 0 bases, with 10 bases lying between them. CDR3 amino acids: CASSLAGFSSYEQYF. CDR3 DNA: TGTGCCAGCAGCTTGGCCGGCTTCAGCTCCTACGAGCAGTACTTC.

This clone came up a few times. V gene TRBV4-3 combines with J gene TRBJ2-5, with 8 positions matching TRBD2. J gave up 0 bases and V 0 bases, and 6 bases lay outside the gene matches. The germline CDR1 and CDR2 sequences are LGHNA and YSLEER. The CDR3 has 17 residues. CDR3 in amino acids: CASSQELAGPNQETQYF. In nucleotides, the CDR3 is TGCGCCAGCAGCCAAGAGCTAGCGGGCCCCAACCAAGAGACCCAGTACTTC.

The chain recombines TRBV25-1 with TRBJ1-2; 8 bases are shared with TRBD1. J was trimmed by 5 bases and V by 6 bases; bases with no gene match: 14. Germline V CDR1 and CDR2: MGHDK, SYGVNS. CDR3 size: 16 residues. DNA for the CDR3: TGTGCCAGCAGCTCGCTCCCCCAGGGGGCGCGGTATGGCTACACCTTC. Translating it yields CASSSLPQGARYGYTF.

This clone was seen a handful of times. V is TRBV6-1 and J is TRBJ1-2; 9 nucleotides match TRBD1. V trimming: 8 bases; J trimming: 3 bases; junction bases outside the gene matches: 4. Germline lookup yields CDR1 MNHNS and CDR2 SASEGT. The CDR3 sequence is 13 residues long. CDR3 residues: CASGGQGYYGYTF. The CDR3 region has the DNA TGTGCCAGCGGGGGACAGGGATACTATGGCTACACCTTC.